The 22 T cell receptor beta chains listed next were all sequenced from one sample in a study of shared clonotypes between healthy human individuals. Assay used: immunoSEQ multiplex PCR; TCRdb lists only in-frame clones, some missing. There are about 480,000 clones in the sample; about three quarters occur only once, and approximately 13% lies in the top ten. Sequenced input: PBMCs. These receptors came from a woman between 40 and 50 years old in good health. Some clones in this sample may be carry-over from other donors' samples.

This chain uses TRBV5-4 with TRBJ1-6; no definite D call. The V gene's germline CDR1 is SGHNT and CDR2 YYREEE (reference sequence). Trimming pared 0 bases from V and 7 bases from J, leaving 11 bases between. This CDR3 region has 15 residues. CDR3: CASSLDMAGNSPLHF. CDR3 DNA: TGTGCCAGCAGCTTGGACATGGCTGGAAATTCACCCCTCCACTTT.

On this clone itself: A clone one base away is much larger, so this may be a read error. This same CDR3 is encoded by further DNA sequences in the sample. The J gene is TRBJ1-1, the V gene TRBV5-1, with 8 bases that match TRBD1. Trimming took 2 bases from V and 1 from J; bases not matched to a gene: 4. The germline V gene has CDR1 SGHRS and CDR2 YFSETQ. CDR3 length: 15 residues. CDR3 bases: TGCGCCAGCAGCTTATCCGGGACAGGGAACACTGAAGCTTTCTTT. As protein: CASSLSGTGNTEAFF.

This clone was seen only once. The chain employs TRBV18 and TRBJ1-1, with D unresolved. Germline loops: CDR1 KGHSH, CDR2 LQKENI. The CDR3 has 13 amino acids. V gave up 5 bases and J gave up 1 base, with 8 bases separating them. In DNA form, the CDR3 reads TGTGCCAGCTCAACCCGCACGAACACTGAAGCTTTCTTT. This encodes CASSTRTNTEAFF.

The chain joins TRBV10-3 to TRBJ1-1, with 7 bases that match TRBD1. Germline trimming cut 11 bases from V and 5 bases from J; bases unmatched to any gene: 5. The CDR3 covers 11 residues. Germline CDR1 is ENHRY and CDR2 is SYGVKD. In nucleotides, the CDR3 is TGTGCCGTACAGGGGAGGACTGAAGCTTTCTTT. Amino acids: CAVQGRTEAFF.

The chain employs TRBV9 and TRBJ2-7, with 7 bases identical to TRBD1. CDR1 and CDR2 from the germline V gene are SGDLS and YYNGEE. The CDR3 covers 15 residues. V was pared by 0 bases and J by 7 bases, with 10 bases of the junction left unmatched. CDR3 sequence (DNA): TGTGCCAGCAGCGTAGAAGGGGGCAGGGCTGGGGAGCAGTACTTC. Encoded protein: CASSVEGGRAGEQYF.

Worth noting for this clone: This CDR3 is also generated by other DNA sequences in the sample. The chain couples TRBV15 to TRBJ1-1; D call uncertain. V lost 0 bases to trimming and J lost 0 bases, with 5 bases between them. Per germline, CDR1 LNHNV and CDR2 YYDKDF (reference sequence). This CDR3 is 14 amino acids long. CDR3 nucleotides: TGTGCCACCAGCAGAGATCGGGTGAACACTGAAGCTTTCTTT. Its translation is CATSRDRVNTEAFF.

The chain recombines TRBV7-9 with TRBJ2-1; unclear D gene. Germline V gives CDR1 SEHNR, CDR2 FQNEAQ (reference sequence). CDR3 length equals 12 residues. V was trimmed by 6 bases and J by 2 bases, leaving 5 bases between them. The CDR3 is CASSRTYNEQFF. CDR3 nucleotide sequence: TGTGCCAGCAGTCGGACCTACAATGAGCAGTTCTTC. Full variable domain (missing parts from reference TRBV7-9 and TRBJ2-1): DTGVSQNPRHKITKRGQNVTFRCDPISEHNRLYWYRQTLGQGPEFLTYFQNEAQLEKSRLLSDRFSAERPKGSFSTLEIQRTEQGDSAMYLCASSRTYNEQFFGPGTRLTVL.

The chain links TRBV15 to TRBJ2-1, with D possibly being TRBD1 or TRBD2 (5 bases each). The CDR3 covers 12 residues. CDR1 and CDR2 (germline): LNHNV, YYDKDF (reference sequence). V was trimmed by 4 bases and J by 12 bases, leaving 13 bases between them. The CDR3, as DNA: TGTGCCACCAGCATGGGACGATGGGGGCAGTTCTTC. The encoded protein is CATSMGRWGQFF.

The V call is TRBV5-4, the J call TRBJ1-2; 10 nucleotides agree with TRBD1. The CDR3 loop spans 15 amino acids. V was pared by 1 base and J by 8 bases, with 8 bases of the junction left unmatched. Germline V CDR1 and CDR2: SGHNT, YYREEE (reference sequence). CDR3 region: CASSLPGQGMWGYTF. CDR3 nucleotide sequence: TGTGCCAGCAGCTTGCCGGGACAGGGGATGTGGGGCTACACCTTC.

Only one count was recorded for this clone. J is TRBJ2-1 and V is TRBV7-2, with TRBD2 matching over 9 bases. CDR1 is SGHTA, CDR2 FQGNSA, per germline. The CDR3 is 15 amino acids. The ends lost 5 bases at V and 8 bases at J; junction bases unmatched: 10. The CDR3 region is CASSLLSGRIDEQFF. The CDR3, as DNA: TGTGCCAGCAGCCTTCTTAGCGGGAGAATCGATGAGCAGTTCTTC.

The chain couples TRBV4-1 to TRBJ1-4; D possibly corresponds to TRBD1 (5 bases). Trimming removed 5 bases at V and 4 bases at J, with 14 bases between. The CDR3 loop spans 15 amino acids. Germline CDR1 reads MGHRA; CDR2 reads YSYEKL. The chain's CDR3 is CASSGVGVVNEKLFF. In nucleotides, the CDR3 is TGCGCCAGCAGCGGGGTAGGGGTAGTTAATGAAAAACTGTTTTTT.

Worth noting for this clone: Germline and junction disagree at one end, which may indicate a read error. V and J are TRBV4-2 and TRBJ2-2; D is ambiguous. The CDR3 runs to 15 residues. Germline loops: CDR1 LGHNA, CDR2 YNFKEQ. The CDR3, as DNA: TGTGCCAGCGGCCAAGATCGCCGGATACCCCGTGAGCTGTTTTTT. This translates into CASGQDRRIPRELFF.

The rearrangement uses TRBV27 and TRBJ1-4, with D unresolved. This CDR3 is built from 14 residues. V was cut by 3 bases and J by 5 bases, with 10 bases left in between. Germline CDR1 reads MNHEY; CDR2 reads SMNVEV (reference sequence). The CDR3 loop reads CASSFLGSNEKLFF. The CDR3 nucleotides are TGTGCCAGCAGTTTTCTCGGCAGCAATGAAAAACTGTTTTTT.

The V gene is TRBV25-1, the J gene TRBJ2-5; D remains unclear. The DNA end is more similar to TRBJ2-7, so the J call may be wrong. This CDR3 has 17 residues. Germline V gives CDR1 MGHDK, CDR2 SYGVNS. The chain's CDR3 is CASSEYLGRSKSDEQYF. As DNA, the CDR3 is TGTGCCAGCAGTGAATATCTTGGGCGATCGAAGTCGGACGAGCAGTACTTC.

This chain connects TRBV6-5 to TRBJ1-1, with D uncertain. The CDR3 runs to 13 residues. Per the germline V gene, CDR1 is MNHEY and CDR2 is SVGAGI. Deletions cut 4 bases from V and 2 bases from J, with 8 bases between. The CDR3 region has the DNA TGTGCCAGCAGTTGGACGGACAACACTGAAGCTTTCTTT. It specifies CASSWTDNTEAFF.

V usage is TRBV4-2 and J usage is TRBJ2-3; TRBD2 matches at 8 bases. Trimming cost V 6 bases and J 2 bases; bases outside gene matches: 7. The CDR3 extends over 15 amino acids. Germline CDR1 is LGHNA and CDR2 is YNFKEQ. The CDR3 here is CASSPLSGTTDTQYF. The DNA of the CDR3 is TGTGCCAGCAGTCCTCTTAGCGGGACCACAGATACGCAGTATTTT.

The chain recombines TRBV7-3 with TRBJ2-7; 8 bases map to TRBD2. The CDR3 runs to 13 residues. V lost 2 bases and J lost 5; bases outside the gene matches: 2. Germline V gene sequence: CDR1 SGHTA, CDR2 FQGTGA. The CDR3 region has the DNA TGTGCCAGCAGCTTAGGTAGCGGGAACGAGCAGTACTTC. This sequence encodes CASSLGSGNEQYF.

There are a few counts of this clone. The V call is TRBV30, the J call TRBJ2-4, with TRBD2 matching 7 bases. V shed 7 bases and J 5 bases; nucleotides not matched to a gene: 11. This CDR3 is 14 amino acids long. Germline values: CDR1 GTSNPN, CDR2 SVGIG (reference sequence). Here the CDR3 reads CASDGGTSENIQYF. Here the CDR3 DNA reads TGTGCCTCCGACGGGGGGACGTCGGAAAACATTCAGTACTTC.

Notes on this clone: This sample includes further DNA sequences coding for the same CDR3. The chain carries TRBV28 and TRBJ1-2; D gene ambiguous. Germline V gene data show CDR1 as MDHEN and CDR2 as SYDVKM. The length of the CDR3 is 12 residues. V was shortened by 2 bases and J by 3 bases, with 4 bases between the two germline ends. For the CDR3, the DNA is TGTGCCAGCAGTTTAGCAGACTATGGCTACACCTTC. Translating it yields CASSLADYGYTF.

Turning to this clone: Additional DNA sequences in this sample encode the identical CDR3. V usage is TRBV7-2 and J usage is TRBJ1-4, with D possibly matching TRBD1 (5 bases). The ends were cut back, 1 base at V and 2 bases at J, with 11 bases in the middle. Germline CDR1 and CDR2: SGHTA and FQGNSA. This CDR3 comprises 16 residues. The CDR3 here is CASSLGRGPTNEKLFF. In DNA, the CDR3 is TGTGCCAGCAGCTTAGGGCGGGGACCCACTAATGAAAAACTGTTTTTT.

The V and J genes are TRBV6-5 and TRBJ2-7; D ambiguous. The length of the CDR3 is 11 residues. V lost 7 bases to trimming and J lost 2 bases, with 6 bases between them. Germline V gives CDR1 MNHEY, CDR2 SVGAGI. The DNA for the CDR3 is TGTGCCAGCACAGACACCTACGAGCAGTACTTC. It translates to CASTDTYEQYF.

The genes are TRBV30 and TRBJ2-1; D uncertain. Per germline, CDR1 GTSNPN and CDR2 SVGIG (reference sequence). CDR3 length equals 10 residues. V dropped 2 bases and J dropped 10 bases, with 6 bases sitting between them. This CDR3 is CAWSSREQFF. In DNA, the CDR3 is TGTGCCTGGAGTTCCCGGGAGCAGTTCTTC.